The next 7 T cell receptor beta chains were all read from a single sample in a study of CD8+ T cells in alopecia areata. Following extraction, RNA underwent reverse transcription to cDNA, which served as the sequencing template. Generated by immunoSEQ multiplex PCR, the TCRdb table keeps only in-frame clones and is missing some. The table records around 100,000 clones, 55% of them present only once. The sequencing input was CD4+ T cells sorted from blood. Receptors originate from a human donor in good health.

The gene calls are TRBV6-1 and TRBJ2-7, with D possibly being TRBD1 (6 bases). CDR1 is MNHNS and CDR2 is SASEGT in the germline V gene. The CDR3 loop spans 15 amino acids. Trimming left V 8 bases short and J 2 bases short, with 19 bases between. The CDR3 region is CASLGAGTPPYEQYF. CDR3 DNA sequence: TGTGCCAGCTTGGGGGCCGGGACCCCCCCCTACGAGCAGTACTTC.

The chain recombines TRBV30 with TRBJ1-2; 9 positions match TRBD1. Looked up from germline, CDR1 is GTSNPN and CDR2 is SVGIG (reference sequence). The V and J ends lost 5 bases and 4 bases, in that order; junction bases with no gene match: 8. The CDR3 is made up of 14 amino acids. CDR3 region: CAWGQDRGIYGYTF. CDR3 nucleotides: TGTGCCTGGGGACAGGACAGGGGCATCTATGGCTACACCTTC.

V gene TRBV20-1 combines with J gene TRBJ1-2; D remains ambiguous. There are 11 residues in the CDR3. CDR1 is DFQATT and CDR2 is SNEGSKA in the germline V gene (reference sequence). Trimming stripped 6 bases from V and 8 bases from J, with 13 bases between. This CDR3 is CSATGQGGYTF. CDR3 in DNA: TGCAGTGCCACCGGGCAAGGGGGCTACACCTTC.

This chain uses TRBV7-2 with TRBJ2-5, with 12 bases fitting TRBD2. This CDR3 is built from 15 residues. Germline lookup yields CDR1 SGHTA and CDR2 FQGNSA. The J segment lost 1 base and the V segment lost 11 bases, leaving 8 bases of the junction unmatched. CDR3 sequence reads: CAGKLAGGFQETQYF. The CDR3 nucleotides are TGTGCCGGAAAACTAGCGGGGGGATTCCAAGAGACCCAGTACTTC.

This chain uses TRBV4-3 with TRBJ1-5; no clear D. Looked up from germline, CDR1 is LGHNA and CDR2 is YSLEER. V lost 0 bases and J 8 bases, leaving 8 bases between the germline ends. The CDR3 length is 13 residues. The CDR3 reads CASSQDRVKPQHF. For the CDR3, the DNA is TGCGCCAGCAGCCAAGATCGGGTAAAGCCCCAGCATTTT.

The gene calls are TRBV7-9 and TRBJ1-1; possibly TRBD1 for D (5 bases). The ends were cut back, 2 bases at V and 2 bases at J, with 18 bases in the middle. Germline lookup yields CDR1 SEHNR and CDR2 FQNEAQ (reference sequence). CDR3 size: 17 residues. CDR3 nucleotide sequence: TGTGCCAGCAGCTTATCGGGGACCCGAGGATTCAACACTGAAGCTTTCTTT. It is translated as CASSLSGTRGFNTEAFF.

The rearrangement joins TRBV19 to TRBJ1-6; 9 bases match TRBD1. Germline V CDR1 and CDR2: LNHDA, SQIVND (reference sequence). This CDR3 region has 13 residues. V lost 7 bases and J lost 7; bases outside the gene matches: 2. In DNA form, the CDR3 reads TGTGCCAGTAAAGACAGGGGGAATTCACCCCTCCACTTT. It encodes CASKDRGNSPLHF.